These 14 T cell receptor beta chains originate from one sample sequenced in a study of OX40 agonist ivuxolimab in advanced cancers. Assay: immunoSEQ multiplex PCR; the TCRdb copy retains only in-frame clones and omits some. The data show 70,000 to 85,000 clones, about 88% seen once. The source was CD4+ or CD8+ T cells sorted from blood, collected in a trial of the OX40 agonist ivuxolimab. The receptors here all came from an adult with an advanced solid tumor such as melanoma, head and neck, liver or kidney cancer.

Comment on this clone: The sample contains more than one DNA sequence encoding this CDR3. The rearrangement links TRBV7-9 to TRBJ1-2; 10 nucleotides agree with TRBD1. The CDR3 runs 14 residues. CDR1 is SEHNR and CDR2 is FQNEAQ in the germline V gene (reference sequence). Losses at the gene ends were 1 base for V and 4 bases for J; bases not matched to a gene: 0. Here the CDR3 DNA reads TGTGCCAGCAGCTTAGGACAGGGGGCCTATGGCTACACCTTC. Translated: CASSLGQGAYGYTF.

The chain joins TRBV12-5 to TRBJ2-3; tentatively, D is TRBD2 (5 bases). The V end lost 6 bases, the J end lost 10 bases, and 11 bases lay between the germline ends. The CDR3 length is 11 residues. Germline V gene lookup returns CDR1 LGHNT and CDR2 FRNRAP. The DNA for the CDR3 is TGTGCTAGTGGCGGGAAGGCTTCGCAGTATTTT. Its translation: CASGGKASQYF.

The genes are TRBV7-9 and TRBJ1-2; the D is unclear. Germline V lookup: CDR1 SEHNR, CDR2 FQNEAQ (reference sequence). This CDR3 spans 12 amino acids. V was clipped by 1 base and J by 3 bases, with 3 bases between them. The CDR3 loop is CASSLVDYGYTF. CDR3 bases: TGTGCCAGCAGCTTAGTGGACTATGGCTACACCTTC.

The gene calls are TRBV4-2 and TRBJ1-3; no clear D gene. The CDR3 covers 18 residues. Germline lookup yields CDR1 LGHNA and CDR2 YNFKEQ. Trimming removed 0 bases at V and 6 bases at J, with 21 bases between. The CDR3 here is CASSQDAAGRERENTIYF. In DNA form, the CDR3 reads TGTGCCAGCAGCCAAGATGCAGCCGGAAGGGAAAGAGAAAACACCATATATTTT.

CDR3 residues: CASSTTGGNYGYTF. In DNA form, the CDR3 reads TGTGCCAGCAGCACCACAGGGGGCAACTATGGCTACACCTTC. The rearrangement links TRBV7-2 to TRBJ1-2, with 9 bases lining up with TRBD1. J lost 2 bases, V lost 5 bases, and 3 bases had no gene match. This CDR3 is 14 amino acids long. The germline CDR1 and CDR2 sequences are SGHTA and FQGNSA.

J is TRBJ1-2 and V is TRBV11-2; 7 bases agree with TRBD1. Germline trimming cut 3 bases from V and 8 bases from J; bases unmatched to any gene: 9. CDR1 and CDR2 from the germline V gene are SGHAT and FQNNGV. The CDR3 has 14 residues. The CDR3 loop reads CASSFSYRGDGYTF. CDR3 bases: TGTGCCAGCAGCTTCAGTTACAGGGGTGACGGCTACACCTTC.

The gene calls are TRBV5-6 and TRBJ2-7; 9 positions match TRBD1. Germline values: CDR1 SGHDT, CDR2 YYEEEE. Losses at the gene ends were 0 bases for V and 6 bases for J; bases not matched to a gene: 7. This CDR3 is 15 amino acids long. The CDR3 DNA is TGTGCCAGCAGCTTGGCCGGACAGGGGATTATCGAGCAGTACTTC. This codes for CASSLAGQGIIEQYF.

The rearrangement links TRBV4-2 to TRBJ1-3; possibly TRBD1 for D (6 bases). V lost 5 bases and J 4 bases, leaving 15 bases between the germline ends. Germline loops: CDR1 LGHNA, CDR2 YNFKEQ. The CDR3 spans 15 residues. CDR3 loop: CASSYDRSGGNTIYF. Here the CDR3 DNA reads TGTGCCAGCAGCTACGACAGGTCGGGAGGAAACACCATATATTTT.

This clone was recorded a few times. The chain uses TRBV18 and TRBJ2-7; 9 positions match TRBD1. This CDR3 contains 17 residues. J lost 1 base, V lost 2 bases, and 9 bases had no gene match. In germline, CDR1 is KGHSH, CDR2 LQKENI. As DNA, the CDR3 is TGTGCCAGCTCACCAAATCCCGGGACAGGGTCTTCCTACGAGCAGTACTTC. Its protein is CASSPNPGTGSSYEQYF.

In this sample, this clone turned up once. The rearrangement joins TRBV6-6 to TRBJ2-7; 7 bases are a match to TRBD1. Looked up from germline, CDR1 is MNHNY and CDR2 is SVGAGI (reference sequence). V was clipped by 2 bases and J by 1 base; unmatched bases: 2. The CDR3 is 14 amino acids. CDR3 in amino acids: CASSYRGQSYEQYF. CDR3 nucleotide sequence: TGTGCCAGCAGTTACCGGGGACAGTCCTACGAGCAGTACTTC.

The CDR3 DNA reads TGTGCCAGCAGCTTACAGGGGGTGGTATCTCAGCCCCAGCATTTT. Translating it yields CASSLQGVVSQPQHF. This chain joins TRBV7-2 and TRBJ1-5; 7 nucleotides align to TRBD1. The CDR3 covers 15 residues. CDR1 is SGHTA and CDR2 is FQGNSA in the germline V gene. J lost 6 bases, V lost 2 bases, and 7 bases had no gene match.

This chain connects TRBV6-1 to TRBJ2-7; 8 positions agree with TRBD1. The CDR3 length is 14 residues. V lost 6 bases and J lost 0; bases outside the gene matches: 4. Per germline, CDR1 MNHNS and CDR2 SASEGT. CDR3 coding DNA: TGTGCCAGCAGGGGACAGGTCAGCTCCTACGAGCAGTACTTC. Its translation is CASRGQVSSYEQYF.

V and J are TRBV6-1 and TRBJ2-2, with a tentative D call TRBD1 (6 bases). V was pared by 4 bases and J by 8 bases, with 20 bases between. The CDR3 is made up of 16 amino acids. CDR1 and CDR2 (germline): MNHNS, SASEGT. The DNA of the CDR3 is TGTGCCAGCAGTGGAACAGGGATGTCCTTATCGGGGGAGCTGTTTTTT. This encodes CASSGTGMSLSGELFF.

V and J are TRBV7-9 and TRBJ2-4; 14 nucleotides match TRBD2. With V trimmed by 5 bases and J by 9 bases, 9 bases remained unmatched. The length of the CDR3 is 16 residues. From germline, CDR1 is SEHNR and CDR2 FQNEAQ (reference sequence). Here the CDR3 DNA reads TGTGCCAGCAGCCGCCCGGGACTAGCGGGAGTTGGCATTCAGTACTTC. This translates into CASSRPGLAGVGIQYF.